Listed below are T cell receptor beta chains from one sample, sequenced in a study of Ad26.COV2.S vaccination and SARS-CoV-2 variants. Here immunoSEQ multiplex PCR was the method, and the copy in TCRdb shows in-frame clones only, minus some. The data contain about 400,000 clones, about nine tenths of them seen just once; the ten biggest clones take up more than 1.5%. The starting material was peripheral blood, obtained in a trial of Ad26.COV2.S vaccine versus placebo. Receptors originate from a person aged 18-60 years who received the Ad26.COV2.S COVID-19 vaccine or a placebo. Both conserved end residues are part of each CDR3. A D gene is named only where the DNA matches it firmly. The size entry is marked missing in some rows and otherwise reads once, few, many or a size class.

length | J | V | D | size | DNA | CDR3
14 | TRBJ2-7 | TRBV4-2 | TRBD2 | NA | TGTGCCAGCAGCCAAGTGGGGGGGAGCTACGAGCAGTACTTC | CASSQVGGSYEQYF
15 | TRBJ1-5 | TRBV24-1 | TRBD1 | NA | TGTGCCACCAGCCCGCAGGGGGAGGGGAATCAGCCCCAGCATTTT | CATSPQGEGNQPQHF
15 | TRBJ1-2 | TRBV27 | NA | NA | TGTGCCAGCAGTCCCCGGGAGGGAGAGGCGCGGGGCTACACCTTC | CASSPREGEARGYTF
13 | TRBJ1-5 | TRBV6-2/TRBV6-3 | TRBD1 | NA | TGTGCCAGCAGTTGGACAGGGATGGAGCCCCAGCATTTT | CASSWTGMEPQHF
16 | TRBJ1-5 | TRBV11-3 | NA | NA | TGTGCCAGCAGCTCCAGACAGGTGAGAGGCAATCAGCCCCAGCATTTT | CASSSRQVRGNQPQHF
13 | TRBJ1-2 | TRBV7-9 | NA | NA | TGTGCCAGCAGCTTGCCGCTATCCTATGGCTACACCTTC | CASSLPLSYGYTF
15 | TRBJ2-3 | TRBV19 | TRBD1 | once | TGTGCCAGTACCCCGGACAGGGGGCACACAGATACGCAGTATTTT | CASTPDRGHTDTQYF
13 | TRBJ1-2 | TRBV5-1 | NA | NA | TGCGCCAGCAGCTTTCCGGGCGGAGACGGCTACACCTTC | CASSFPGGDGYTF
13 | TRBJ1-2 | TRBV7-9 | NA | NA | TGTGCCAGCAGCTTAGGGGCAGGGGTTGGCTACACCTTC | CASSLGAGVGYTF
14 | TRBJ2-5 | TRBV5-6 | NA | NA | TGTGCCAGCAGCTTGGAGGGACGAGAAGAGACCCAGTACTTC | CASSLEGREETQYF
16 | TRBJ2-7 | TRBV7-9 | TRBD2 | NA | TGTGCCAGCAGCCCCAGGACTAGCGGGGGAATTGACGAGCAGTACTTC | CASSPRTSGGIDEQYF
17 | TRBJ2-3 | TRBV3-1/TRBV3-2 | TRBD2 | NA | TGTGCCAGCAGCCAAGCGCATGGAGCGGGGGGGATAGGTACGCAGTATTTT | CASSQAHGAGGIGTQYF
17 | TRBJ1-5 | TRBV7-5 | NA | NA | TGTGCCAGAAGCCCAGAGGCAGGGGGCGGGAGCAATCAGCCCCAGCATTTT | CARSPEAGGGSNQPQHF
14 | TRBJ1-2 | TRBV27 | NA | NA | TGTGCCAGCAGTTTAATCGCAGGCAACTATGGCTACACCTTC | CASSLIAGNYGYTF
17 | TRBJ2-1 | TRBV9 | NA | NA | TGTGCCAGCAGCGTAGCTCCCGTAGGTATCTCCTACAATGAGCAGTTCTTC | CASSVAPVGISYNEQFF
15 | TRBJ2-5 | TRBV19 | TRBD1 | NA | TGTGCCAGTAAGAGGGACAGGGGCTCCCAAGAGACCCAGTACTTC | CASKRDRGSQETQYF
11 | TRBJ2-2 | TRBV19 | NA | NA | TGTGCCAGTAGTAACCACGGGGAGCTGTTTTTT | CASSNHGELFF
15 | TRBJ1-5 | TRBV6-5 | TRBD1 | NA | TGTGCCAGCAGTTACTCCAGGGGGCTTGATCAGCCCCAGCATTTT | CASSYSRGLDQPQHF
15 | TRBJ2-7 | TRBV7-8 | NA | NA | TGTGCCAGCAGCATATTCGGACAGAAAGGCTACGAGCAGTACTTC | CASSIFGQKGYEQYF
16 | TRBJ2-5 | TRBV7-2 | NA | NA | TGTGCCAGCAGCTTGGGGGGGGGCCGGTACCAAGAGACCCAGTACTTC | CASSLGGGRYQETQYF
16 | TRBJ2-7 | TRBV5-6 | NA | NA | TGTGCCAGCAGCTTCGAAACAGGACGTAGTTGGTACGAGCAGTACTTC | CASSFETGRSWYEQYF
13 | TRBJ1-6 | TRBV10-1 | NA | NA | TGCGCCAGCAGTGTCGGCCATAATTCACCCCTCCACTTT | CASSVGHNSPLHF
15 | TRBJ1-5 | TRBV6-6 | NA | NA | TGTGCCAGCAGTTATAGTTCCCCCGTGGATCAGCCCCAGCATTTT | CASSYSSPVDQPQHF
15 | TRBJ1-2 | TRBV5-6 | NA | NA | TGTGCCAGCAGCTCGGCGGGAACGGCTAACTATGGCTACACCTTC | CASSSAGTANYGYTF
19 | TRBJ1-1 | TRBV2 | NA | NA | TGTGCCAGCAGTGAAAACCCAGGGGTCCCAAGTTGGATGAACACTGAAGCTTTCTTT | CASSENPGVPSWMNTEAFF
16 | TRBJ2-5 | TRBV11-3 | TRBD2 | NA | TGTGCCAGCAGCCCAAGGACTAGCGGGGGAGGGGAGACCCAGTACTTC | CASSPRTSGGGETQYF
15 | TRBJ2-7 | TRBV28 | NA | once | TGTGCCAGCAGGCCACAGGCGGCCTCTTTTATCGAGCAGTACTTC | CASRPQAASFIEQYF
13 | TRBJ2-1 | TRBV4-3 | NA | NA | TGCGCCAGCAGCCCCGGACAATACAATGAGCAGTTCTTC | CASSPGQYNEQFF
13 | TRBJ2-1 | TRBV7-9 | NA | NA | TGTGCCAGCAGCTTAGGGTCCTACAATGAGCAGTTCTTC | CASSLGSYNEQFF
14 | TRBJ2-7 | TRBV13 | TRBD1 | NA | TGTGCCAGCAGCTCGACAGGGGTGTCCTACGAGCAGTACTTC | CASSSTGVSYEQYF
15 | TRBJ2-6 | TRBV6-2/TRBV6-3 | NA | once | TGTGCCAGCAGTAGACCAGACTCTGGGGCCAACGTCCTGACTTTC | CASSRPDSGANVLTF
15 | TRBJ2-1 | TRBV11-3 | NA | once | TGTGCCAGCAGCCTCGGCTCTAGGGTCAACAATGAGCAGTTCTTC | CASSLGSRVNNEQFF
16 | TRBJ2-1 | TRBV19 | NA | NA | TGTGCCAGTAGTATAGATCCGGTCCCCAGCTACAATGAGCAGTTCTTC | CASSIDPVPSYNEQFF
13 | TRBJ1-3 | TRBV6-5 | NA | NA | TGTGCCAGCAACTTGGACCGAGGAAACACCATATATTTT | CASNLDRGNTIYF
15 | TRBJ2-3 | TRBV6-5 | TRBD2 | NA | TGTGCCAGCACCGTAGCGGGGGCGGGGACAGATACGCAGTATTTT | CASTVAGAGTDTQYF
15 | TRBJ1-3 | TRBV11-2 | NA | few | TGTGCCAGCTTATGGGGCAGGGGCTCTGGAAACACCATATATTTT | CASLWGRGSGNTIYF
14 | TRBJ1-5 | TRBV6-2/TRBV6-3 | NA | NA | TGTGCCAGCAGTTACCTGTCGGACAATCAGCCCCAGCATTTT | CASSYLSDNQPQHF
12 | TRBJ1-2 | TRBV19 | NA | few | TGTGCCAGTAGTATCAGGGAAGATGGCTACACCTTC | CASSIREDGYTF
17 | TRBJ2-5 | TRBV5-1 | NA | NA | TGCGCCAGCAGCTTCGTCCTGGGGGCGCTAGGTTCAGAGACCCAGTACTTC | CASSFVLGALGSETQYF
14 | TRBJ1-2 | TRBV5-4 | TRBD1 | NA | TGTGCCAGCAGCAACCGGACAGGGCGGTATGGCTACACCTTC | CASSNRTGRYGYTF
16 | TRBJ2-1 | TRBV11-3 | TRBD1 | NA | TGTGCCAGCAGCCTTGAGACAGGGGGCTCCTACAATGAGCAGTTCTTC | CASSLETGGSYNEQFF
14 | TRBJ1-1 | TRBV7-2 | TRBD1 | NA | TGTGCCAGCAGCTTAGTGACAGGGGACACTGAAGCTTTCTTT | CASSLVTGDTEAFF
16 | TRBJ2-1 | TRBV7-2 | TRBD1 | many | TGTGCCAGCAGCTTATCGCGGGACAGGGGTTTTAATGAGCAGTTCTTC | CASSLSRDRGFNEQFF
12 | TRBJ2-7 | TRBV6-2/TRBV6-3 | TRBD2 | NA | TGTGCCAGCAGTTTTGGGGAGGGCGAGCAGTACTTC | CASSFGEGEQYF
12 | TRBJ2-2 | TRBV6-5 | NA | NA | TGTGCCAGCAGCCGTAACACCGGGGAGCTGTTTTTT | CASSRNTGELFF
13 | TRBJ2-2 | TRBV5-1 | NA | NA | TGCGCCAGCAGCTCACAGGGCGCCGGGGAGCTGTTTTTT | CASSSQGAGELFF
16 | TRBJ1-2 | TRBV12-2 | NA | NA | TGTGCAAGTCGCTTAGCCAACAGTCGGGGGAACTATGGCTACACCTTC | CASRLANSRGNYGYTF
15 | TRBJ2-1 | TRBV6-2/TRBV6-3 | TRBD2 | NA | TGTGCCAGCAGTCACGGAGCGGGGGGTTGGGATGAGCAGTTCTTC | CASSHGAGGWDEQFF
10 | TRBJ2-2 | TRBV29-1 | NA | NA | TGCAGCGTTGCTACCGGGGAGCTGTTTTTT | CSVATGELFF
16 | TRBJ1-1 | TRBV4-1 | TRBD1 | NA | TGCGCCAGCAGCCAAGAGCCCCAGGGGGCGTCACGCTGGGCTTTCTTT | CASSQEPQGASRWAFF
15 | TRBJ1-2 | TRBV27 | NA | NA | TGTGCCAGCAGTAAGGGACAAATTACTAACTATGGCTACACCTTC | CASSKGQITNYGYTF
17 | TRBJ1-3 | TRBV9 | TRBD1 | NA | TGTGCCAGCAGCGGACGTGAAACAGGGGGCTCTGGAAACACCATATATTTT | CASSGRETGGSGNTIYF
15 | TRBJ1-4 | TRBV11-2 | NA | NA | TGTGCCAGCAGCCAGAGAGGGGGTTCGCAAGAAAAACTGTTTTTT | CASSQRGGSQEKLFF
14 | TRBJ2-2 | TRBV7-7 | NA | once | TGTGCCAGTGAACACAGGGTTCGCACCGGGGAGCTGTTTTTT | CASEHRVRTGELFF
15 | TRBJ1-2 | TRBV19 | TRBD1 | NA | TGTGCCAGTAGTATTGGTGGACAGGGGGCCTATGGCTACACCTTC | CASSIGGQGAYGYTF
18 | TRBJ2-7 | TRBV18 | NA | NA | TGTGCCAGCTCACCAATGGACAGGGAGGGGCTTAGCTCCTACGAGCAGTACTTC | CASSPMDREGLSSYEQYF
18 | TRBJ1-5 | TRBV19 | NA | NA | TGTGCCAGTAGTACTCCAGGCGTGGGGGGGAGAGGCAATCAGCCCCAGCATTTT | CASSTPGVGGRGNQPQHF